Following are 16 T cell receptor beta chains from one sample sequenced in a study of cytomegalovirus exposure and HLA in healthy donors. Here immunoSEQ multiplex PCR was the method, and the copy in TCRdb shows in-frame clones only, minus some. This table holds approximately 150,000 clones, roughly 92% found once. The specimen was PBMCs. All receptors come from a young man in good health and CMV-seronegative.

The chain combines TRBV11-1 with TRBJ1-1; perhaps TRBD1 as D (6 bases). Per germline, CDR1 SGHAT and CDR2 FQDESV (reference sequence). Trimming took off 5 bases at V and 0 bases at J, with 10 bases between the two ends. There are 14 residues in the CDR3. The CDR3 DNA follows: TGTGCCAGCAGCCCCGGACAGATGAACACTGAAGCTTTCTTT. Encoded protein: CASSPGQMNTEAFF.

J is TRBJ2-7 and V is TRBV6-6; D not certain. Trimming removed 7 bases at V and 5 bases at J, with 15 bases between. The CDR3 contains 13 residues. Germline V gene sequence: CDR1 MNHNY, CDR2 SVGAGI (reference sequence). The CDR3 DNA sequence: TGTGCCAGCACCAACGGAGAATTACACGAGCAGTACTTC. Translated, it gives CASTNGELHEQYF.

CDR3 bases: TGCGCCAGCAGCCCTTGGACTAGCGGCACAGATACGCAGTATTTT. Translated, it gives CASSPWTSGTDTQYF. The genes are TRBV5-1 and TRBJ2-3; 9 nucleotides line up with TRBD2. Unmatched junction bases numbered 4, after V lost 4 bases and J lost 1 base. From germline, CDR1 is SGHRS and CDR2 YFSETQ. There are 15 residues in the CDR3. The full variable domain, rest sourced from reference TRBV5-1 and TRBJ2-3, is KAGVTQTPRYLIKTRGQQVTLSCSPISGHRSVSWYQQTPGQGLQFLFEYFSETQRNKGNFPGRFSGRQFSNSRSEMNVSTLELGDSALYLCASSPWTSGTDTQYFGPGTRLTVL.

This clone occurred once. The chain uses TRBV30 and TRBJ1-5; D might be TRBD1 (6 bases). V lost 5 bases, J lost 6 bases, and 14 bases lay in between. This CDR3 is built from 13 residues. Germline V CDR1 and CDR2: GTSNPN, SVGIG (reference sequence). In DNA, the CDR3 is TGTGCCTGGGGCGGGGGGGGCGGTCAGCCCCAGCATTTT. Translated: CAWGGGGGQPQHF.

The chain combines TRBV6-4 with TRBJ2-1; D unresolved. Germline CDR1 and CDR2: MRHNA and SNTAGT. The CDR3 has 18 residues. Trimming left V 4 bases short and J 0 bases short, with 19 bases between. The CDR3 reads CASSARPVAFSSYNEQFF. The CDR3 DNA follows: TGTGCCAGCAGTGCCCGCCCAGTCGCTTTCAGCTCCTACAATGAGCAGTTCTTC.

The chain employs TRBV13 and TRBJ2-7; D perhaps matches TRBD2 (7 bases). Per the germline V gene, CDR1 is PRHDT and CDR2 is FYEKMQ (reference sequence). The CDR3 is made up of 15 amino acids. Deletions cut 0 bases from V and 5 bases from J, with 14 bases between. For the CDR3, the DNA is TGTGCCAGCAGCTTAGGCGGAGGGAGGGGGGACGAGCAGTACTTC. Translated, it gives CASSLGGGRGDEQYF.

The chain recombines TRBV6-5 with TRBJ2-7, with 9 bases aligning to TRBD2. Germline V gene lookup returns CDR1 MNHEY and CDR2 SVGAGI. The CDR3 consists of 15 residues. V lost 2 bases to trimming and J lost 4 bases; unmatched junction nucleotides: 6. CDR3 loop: CASSYGASGTYEQYV. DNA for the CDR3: TGTGCCAGCAGTTACGGGGCTAGCGGGACATACGAGCAGTACGTC.

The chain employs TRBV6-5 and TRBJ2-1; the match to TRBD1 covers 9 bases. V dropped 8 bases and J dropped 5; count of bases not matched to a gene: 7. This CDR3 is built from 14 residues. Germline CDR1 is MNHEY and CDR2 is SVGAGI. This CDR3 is CASGGDRAHNEQFF. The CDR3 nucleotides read TGTGCCAGCGGAGGGGACAGGGCGCACAATGAGCAGTTCTTC.

Here the CDR3 reads CASNLAGGNTGELFF. The CDR3 nucleotides are TGTGCCAGCAACTTAGCGGGGGGGAACACCGGGGAGCTGTTTTTT. V usage is TRBV6-5 and J usage is TRBJ2-2; 10 nucleotides align to TRBD2. The V gene end was trimmed by 7 bases and the J gene end by 1 base; junction bases not matched to a gene: 3. Germline CDR1 MNHEY, CDR2 SVGAGI. CDR3 length: 15 amino acids.

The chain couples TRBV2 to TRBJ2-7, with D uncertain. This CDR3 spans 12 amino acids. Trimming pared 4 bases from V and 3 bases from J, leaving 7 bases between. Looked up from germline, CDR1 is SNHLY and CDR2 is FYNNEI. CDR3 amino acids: CASSVLDYEQYV. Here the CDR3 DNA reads TGTGCCAGCAGTGTCCTCGACTACGAGCAGTACGTC.

The CDR3 DNA sequence: TGTGCCAGCTCACCGGACGGACAGGGTGGACATTCACCCCTCCACTTT. Translated, it gives CASSPDGQGGHSPLHF. The gene calls are TRBV18 and TRBJ1-6; 8 bases fit TRBD1. The germline V gene encodes CDR1 KGHSH and CDR2 LQKENI. CDR3 length: 16 amino acids. Trimming at V came to 3 bases and at J to 8 bases, leaving 9 bases not matched to a gene. The full variable domain, its missing parts supplied by reference TRBV18 and TRBJ1-6, is NAGVMQNPRHLVRRRGQEARLRCSPMKGHSHVYWYRQLPEEGLKFMVYLQKENIIDESGMPKERFSAEFPKEGPSILRIQQVVRGDSAAYFCASSPDGQGGHSPLHFGNGTRLTVT.

The CDR3 region is CASGGTGGALNYGYTF. The CDR3 DNA reads TGTGCCAGCGGAGGGACAGGGGGCGCGTTAAACTATGGCTACACCTTC. The V gene is TRBV7-9, the J gene TRBJ1-2; 12 bases align to TRBD1. CDR3 size: 16 residues. The V and J ends lost 8 bases and 2 bases, in that order; junction bases with no gene match: 9. CDR1 SEHNR and CDR2 FQNEAQ come from the germline V gene (reference sequence).

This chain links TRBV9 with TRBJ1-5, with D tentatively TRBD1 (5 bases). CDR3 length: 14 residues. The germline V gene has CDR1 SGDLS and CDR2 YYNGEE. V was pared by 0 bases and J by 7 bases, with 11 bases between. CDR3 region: CASSVDPGRQPQHF. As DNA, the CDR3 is TGTGCCAGCAGCGTAGATCCAGGGAGGCAGCCCCAGCATTTT. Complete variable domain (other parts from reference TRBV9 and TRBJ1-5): DSGVTQTPKHLITATGQRVTLRCSPRSGDLSVYWYQQSLDQGLQFLIQYYNGEERAKGNILERFSAQQFPDLHSELNLSSLELGDSALYFCASSVDPGRQPQHFGDGTRLSIL.

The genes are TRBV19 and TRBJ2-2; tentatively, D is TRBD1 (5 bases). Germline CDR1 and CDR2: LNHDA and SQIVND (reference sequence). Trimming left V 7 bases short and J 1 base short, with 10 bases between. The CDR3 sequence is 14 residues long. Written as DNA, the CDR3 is TGTGCCAGTAAAAGTCAGGGGAACACCGGGGAGCTGTTTTTT. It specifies CASKSQGNTGELFF.

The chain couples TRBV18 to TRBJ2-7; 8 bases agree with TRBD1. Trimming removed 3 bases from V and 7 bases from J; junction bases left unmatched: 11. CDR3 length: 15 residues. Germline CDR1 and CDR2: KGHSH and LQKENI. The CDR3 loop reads CASSPGTGGTREQYV. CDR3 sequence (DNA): TGTGCCAGCTCACCGGGCACAGGGGGGACAAGGGAGCAGTACGTC.

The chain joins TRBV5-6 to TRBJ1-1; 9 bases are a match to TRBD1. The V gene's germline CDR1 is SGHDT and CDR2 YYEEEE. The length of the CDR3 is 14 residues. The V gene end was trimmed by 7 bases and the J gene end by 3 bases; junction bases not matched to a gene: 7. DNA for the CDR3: TGTGCCAGCTCAGGGACAGGGCGTTACACTGAAGCTTTCTTT. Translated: CASSGTGRYTEAFF.